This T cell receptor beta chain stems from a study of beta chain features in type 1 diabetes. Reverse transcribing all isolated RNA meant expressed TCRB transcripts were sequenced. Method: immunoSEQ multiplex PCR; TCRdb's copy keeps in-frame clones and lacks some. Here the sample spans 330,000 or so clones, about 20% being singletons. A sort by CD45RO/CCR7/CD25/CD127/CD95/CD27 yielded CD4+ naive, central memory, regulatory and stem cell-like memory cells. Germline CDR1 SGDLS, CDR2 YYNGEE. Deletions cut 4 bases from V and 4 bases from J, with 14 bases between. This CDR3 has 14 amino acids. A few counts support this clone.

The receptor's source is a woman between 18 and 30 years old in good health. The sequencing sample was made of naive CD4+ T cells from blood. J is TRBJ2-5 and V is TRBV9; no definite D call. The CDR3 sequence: CASSPEVVGETQYF. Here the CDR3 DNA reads TGTGCCAGCAGCCCCGAGGTAGTTGGAGAGACCCAGTACTTC.